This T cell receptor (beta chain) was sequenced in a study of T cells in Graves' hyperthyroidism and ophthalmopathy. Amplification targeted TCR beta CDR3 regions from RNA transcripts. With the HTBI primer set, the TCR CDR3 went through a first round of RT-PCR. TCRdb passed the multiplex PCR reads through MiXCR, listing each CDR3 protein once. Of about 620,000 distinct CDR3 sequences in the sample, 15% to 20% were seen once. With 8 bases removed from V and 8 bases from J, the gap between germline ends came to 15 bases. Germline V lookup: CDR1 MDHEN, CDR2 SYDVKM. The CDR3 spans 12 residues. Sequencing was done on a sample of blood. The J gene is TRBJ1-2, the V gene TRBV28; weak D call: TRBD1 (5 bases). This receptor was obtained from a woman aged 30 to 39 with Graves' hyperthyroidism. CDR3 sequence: CASLAGNVGYTF. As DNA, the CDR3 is TGTGCCAGCTTGGCAGGGAACGTCGGCTACACCTTC.